This paragraph covers one T cell receptor (beta chain) sequence. Study processing details: How many nucleated cells were present was estimated from reference gene primer amplification. Here immunoSEQ multiplex PCR was the method, and the copy in TCRdb shows in-frame clones only, minus some. That table gives V, J and clone size, and the DNA gave D and trimming. The data show around 60,000 clones, over 75% seen once. This specimen belongs to a study of blood T cell repertoires in COVID-19. In the study overall: Samples representing acute and convalescent COVID-19 were sourced from the United States, Italy and Spain. The analysed material was cDNA or gDNA that came from T cells, B-cell-depleted T cells, or PBMCs.

Material: peripheral blood. This clonotype was sampled from an elderly woman with active COVID-19.

The CDR3 DNA reads TGTGCCAGCAGCTTTACAGTACGGACAACTAATGAAAAACTGTTTTTT. It codes for CASSFTVRTTNEKLFF. This chain uses TRBV11-2 with TRBJ1-4, with D uncertain. From germline, CDR1 is SGHAT and CDR2 FQNNGV. The CDR3 length is 16 residues. Trimming shortened V by 3 bases and J by 0 bases, and 11 bases separated the two germline ends.